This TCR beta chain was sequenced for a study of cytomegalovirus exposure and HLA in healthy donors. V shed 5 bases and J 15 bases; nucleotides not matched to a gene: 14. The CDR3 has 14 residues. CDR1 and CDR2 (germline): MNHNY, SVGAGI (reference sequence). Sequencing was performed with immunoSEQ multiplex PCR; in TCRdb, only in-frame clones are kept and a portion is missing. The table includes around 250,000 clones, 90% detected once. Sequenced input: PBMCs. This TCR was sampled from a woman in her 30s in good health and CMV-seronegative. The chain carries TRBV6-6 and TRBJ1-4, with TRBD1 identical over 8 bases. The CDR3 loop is CASSRGQESAGMFF. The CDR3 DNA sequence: TGTGCCAGCAGTAGGGGACAGGAGTCAGCGGGAATGTTTTTT.